This paragraph reports one TCR beta chain. The table lists this clonotype with a few counts. There is no known antigen for this receptor. The input lacks base qualities; no much larger clone sits a single base away. The data were obtained in a study of blood T cells in healthy people across ages (dated by TCRdb to the mid-2010s). Regarding the study in general: In model experiments, template switching captured roughly one uniquely barcoded TCR beta cDNA molecule for every two T cells. To track age-related changes in TCR beta repertoire diversity, the study relied on deep sequencing normalized with unique cDNA molecular identifiers. The donors were divided into four age groups: young (average roughly 15 years), middle-aged (around 41), aged (around 67) and long-lived (roughly 82). To avoid experimental bias, donors of different ages were distributed randomly across sequencing lanes. For two donors (one aged 18 to 30 and one aged 80 or older), the study analyzed two additional independent replicas of 1 million unique cDNA reads from the same blood draw. Broader findings and caveats from the paper: Observed TCR beta diversity per million T cells fell roughly linearly with age, and a significant reduction was already apparent by age roughly 41. The long-lived group showed more naive CD4+ T cells, fewer expanded clones and increased TCR diversity than the aged group, suggesting age selection. Since profiling was done on bulk unsorted PBMCs, naive and antigen-experienced compartments could not be conclusively compared. Because the CMV infection status of the donors was unknown, age-related changes in expanded clonotypes may potentially have been confounded. A strong correlation was found between observed TCR beta diversity and the percentage of naive T cells measured by flow cytometry. Estimates of total diversity from one million sequenced T cells were regarded as lower bounds and underestimates.

Donors were 39 systemically healthy Caucasian individuals from Russia aged roughly 6 to 90 years. Around 10 milliliters of peripheral blood were collected from each donor into EDTA-treated Vacutainer tubes. Ficoll-Paque density-gradient centrifugation was used to isolate PBMCs, with at least 7 million per sample. Trizol reagent was used to extract total RNA from PBMCs, with at least 5.5 micrograms per sample. The percentages of naive CD45RAhigh/CD27high T cells were determined by flow cytometry on a PBMC aliquot from every donor. The protocol used for the library was 5' RACE. The sequencing machine was an Illumina HiSeq 2500. The second PCR ran for roughly 6 to 11 cycles and used a J-beta primer mix along with a sample-barcoded 5' primer. A template-switch 5' adaptor carrying 12 random nucleotides introduced a unique molecular identifier onto each TCR beta cDNA molecule. Each sample yielded at least 3 million CDR3-containing paired-end reads. All of the RNA was converted into first-strand cDNA using the Mint cDNA synthesis kit, with a TRBC-specific oligonucleotide serving as the primer. Following uracil-DNA glycosylase treatment, a first 18-cycle PCR with universal primers M1SS and BC2_uni_R was performed on all cDNA. Per the original workflow: For normalization, 1 million high-quality reads, each with a distinct molecular identifier, were randomly selected from each sample. Reads sharing molecular identifiers were discarded rather than binned into consensus sequences. CDR3 identification, clonotype clustering and error correction used MiTCR with a Q25 quality threshold and the strictest error-elimination algorithm. A nonparametric unseen species model with Euler transformation was used to estimate a lower bound on total TCR beta diversity. TCRdb cleaned the public reads at Q25 with fastp, built clones with MiXCR and kept in-frame beta chains. Rows with one shared CDR3 protein collapse into an entry with the most common genes and DNA. These V and J calls rely on TCRdb rather than the paper's analysis. The sample contains fewer than 2,000,000 distinct CDR3 sequences, almost 35% of them found a single time. Clones ranked in the top ten supply about 10% of the sample.

The material sequenced was blood. The origin of this receptor is a woman aged 25 to 39 in good health.

Read as DNA, the sequence is TGCAGTGCTAGAAGGGAAACACAATACAATGAGCAGTTCTTC. Its translation is CSARRETQYNEQFF. This receptor chain uses TRBV20-1 and TRBJ2-1, with the D gene not clear enough to name. The V end loses 2 bases and the J end loses 4 bases, and a stretch of 12 bases separates them. The germline V gene encodes CDR1 DFQATT and CDR2 SNEGSKA (reference sequence). Its CDR3 holds 14 amino acids, cysteine through phenylalanine. Here the CDR3 DNA is all that survives: 42 bases in frame from base 1.